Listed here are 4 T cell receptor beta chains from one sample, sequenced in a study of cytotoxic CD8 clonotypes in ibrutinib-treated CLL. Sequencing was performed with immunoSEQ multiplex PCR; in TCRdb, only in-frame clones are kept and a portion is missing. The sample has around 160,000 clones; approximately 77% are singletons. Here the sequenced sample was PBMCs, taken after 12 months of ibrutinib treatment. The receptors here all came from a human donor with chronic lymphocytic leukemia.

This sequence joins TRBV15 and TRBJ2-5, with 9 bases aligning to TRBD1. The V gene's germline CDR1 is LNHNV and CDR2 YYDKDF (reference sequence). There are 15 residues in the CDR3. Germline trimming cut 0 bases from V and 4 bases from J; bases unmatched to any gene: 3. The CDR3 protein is CATSRDKTGGETQYF. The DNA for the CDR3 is TGTGCCACCAGCAGAGATAAGACAGGGGGAGAGACCCAGTACTTC.

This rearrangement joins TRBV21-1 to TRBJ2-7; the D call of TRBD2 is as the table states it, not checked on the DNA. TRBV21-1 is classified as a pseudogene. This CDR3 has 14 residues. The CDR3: CASSKGTSADEQYF. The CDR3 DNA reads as TGTGCCAGCAGCAAAGGTACTAGCGCCGACGAGCAGTACTTC.

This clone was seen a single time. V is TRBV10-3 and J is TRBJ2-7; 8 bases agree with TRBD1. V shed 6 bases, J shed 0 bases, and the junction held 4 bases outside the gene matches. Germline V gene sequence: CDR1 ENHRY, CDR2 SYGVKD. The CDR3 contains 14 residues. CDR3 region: CAIRNGTGSYEQYF. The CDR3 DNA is TGTGCCATCAGGAACGGGACAGGCTCCTACGAGCAGTACTTC.

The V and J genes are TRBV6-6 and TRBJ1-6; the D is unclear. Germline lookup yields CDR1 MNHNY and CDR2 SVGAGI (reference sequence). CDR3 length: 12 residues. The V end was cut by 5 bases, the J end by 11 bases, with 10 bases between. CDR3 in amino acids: CASSPRKAPLHF. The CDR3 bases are TGTGCCAGCAGTCCTAGAAAGGCACCCCTCCACTTT.